This TCR beta chain was identified during a study of blood T cell repertoires in COVID-19. Overall study context: The United States, Italy and Spain provided the acute and convalescent COVID-19 samples.

The table came from immunoSEQ multiplex PCR; TCRdb's copy has only in-frame clones and leaves some out. The sample holds about 53,000 clones, about 80% seen once. This clone was counted only a few times. V lost 8 bases, J lost 5 bases, and 10 bases lay in between. The length of the CDR3 is 11 residues. Germline V CDR1 and CDR2: MDHEN, SYDVKM. This clonotype originated in a human donor in a cohort sampled during active COVID-19. The rearrangement links TRBV28 to TRBJ2-7, with TRBD2 as a possible D gene (5 bases). Material: peripheral blood. For the CDR3, the DNA is TGTGCCAGCTCGTTAGCGAACGAGCAGTACTTC. Its protein product is CASSLANEQYF.